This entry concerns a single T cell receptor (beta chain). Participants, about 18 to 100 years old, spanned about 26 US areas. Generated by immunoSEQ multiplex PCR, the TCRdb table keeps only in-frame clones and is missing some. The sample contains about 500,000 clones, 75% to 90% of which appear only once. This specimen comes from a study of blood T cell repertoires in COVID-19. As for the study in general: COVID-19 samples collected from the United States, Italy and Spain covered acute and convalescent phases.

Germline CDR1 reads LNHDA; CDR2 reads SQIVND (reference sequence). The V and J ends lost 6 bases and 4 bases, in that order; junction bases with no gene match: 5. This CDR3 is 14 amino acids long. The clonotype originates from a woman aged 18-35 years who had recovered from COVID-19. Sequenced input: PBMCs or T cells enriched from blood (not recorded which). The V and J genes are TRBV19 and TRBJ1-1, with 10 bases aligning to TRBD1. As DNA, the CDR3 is TGTGCCAGTAGGCGACAGGGGGCGGCCACTGAAGCTTTCTTT. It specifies CASRRQGAATEAFF.